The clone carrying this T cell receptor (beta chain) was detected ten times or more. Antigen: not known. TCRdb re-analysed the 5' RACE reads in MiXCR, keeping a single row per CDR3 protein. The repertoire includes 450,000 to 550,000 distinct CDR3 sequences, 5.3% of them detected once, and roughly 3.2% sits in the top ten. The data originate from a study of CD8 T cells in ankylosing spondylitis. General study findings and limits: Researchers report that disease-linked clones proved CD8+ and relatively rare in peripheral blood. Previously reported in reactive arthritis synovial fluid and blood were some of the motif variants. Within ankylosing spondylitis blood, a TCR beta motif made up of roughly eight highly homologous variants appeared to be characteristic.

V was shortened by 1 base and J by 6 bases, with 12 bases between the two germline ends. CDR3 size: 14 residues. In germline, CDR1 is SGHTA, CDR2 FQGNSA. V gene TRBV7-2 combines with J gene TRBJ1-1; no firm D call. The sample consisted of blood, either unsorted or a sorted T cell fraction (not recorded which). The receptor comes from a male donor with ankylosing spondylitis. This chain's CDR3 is CASSLGAGRAEAFF. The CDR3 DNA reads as TGTGCCAGCAGCTTAGGTGCTGGGAGGGCTGAAGCTTTCTTT.